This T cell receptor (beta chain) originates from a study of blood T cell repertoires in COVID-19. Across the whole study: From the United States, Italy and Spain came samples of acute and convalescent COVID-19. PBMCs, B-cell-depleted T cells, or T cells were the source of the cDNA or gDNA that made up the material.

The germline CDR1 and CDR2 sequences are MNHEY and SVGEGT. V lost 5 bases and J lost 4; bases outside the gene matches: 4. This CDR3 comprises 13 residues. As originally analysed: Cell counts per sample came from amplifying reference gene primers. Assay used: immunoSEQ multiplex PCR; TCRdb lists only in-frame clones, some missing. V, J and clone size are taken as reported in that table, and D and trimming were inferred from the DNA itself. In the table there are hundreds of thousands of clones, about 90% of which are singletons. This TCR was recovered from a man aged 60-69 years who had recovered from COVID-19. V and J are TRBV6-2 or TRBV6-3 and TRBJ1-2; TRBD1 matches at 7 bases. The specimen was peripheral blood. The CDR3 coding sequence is TGTGCCAGCAGTGAGACAGGGACCTATGGCTACACCTTC. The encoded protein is CASSETGTYGYTF.